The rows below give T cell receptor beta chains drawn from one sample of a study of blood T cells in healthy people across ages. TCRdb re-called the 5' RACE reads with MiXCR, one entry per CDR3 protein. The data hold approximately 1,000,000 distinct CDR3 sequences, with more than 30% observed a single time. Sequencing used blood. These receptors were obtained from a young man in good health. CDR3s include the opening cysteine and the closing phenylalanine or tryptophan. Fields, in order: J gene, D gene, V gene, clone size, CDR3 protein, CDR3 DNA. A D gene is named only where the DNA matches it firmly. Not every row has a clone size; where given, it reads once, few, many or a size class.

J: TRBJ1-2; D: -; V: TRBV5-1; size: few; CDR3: CASSLEFAGDYGYTF; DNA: TGCGCCAGCAGCTTGGAGTTTGCAGGGGACTATGGCTACACCTTC
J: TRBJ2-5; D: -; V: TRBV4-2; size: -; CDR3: CASSQDLEGKTQYF; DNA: TGTGCCAGCAGCCAAGATTTGGAGGGGAAGACCCAGTACTTC
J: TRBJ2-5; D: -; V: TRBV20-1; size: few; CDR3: CSARDLDFPLRETQYF; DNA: TGCAGTGCTAGAGACCTGGACTTCCCCCTCCGGGAGACCCAGTACTTC
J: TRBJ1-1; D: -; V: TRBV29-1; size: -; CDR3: CSVAESAEDTEAFF; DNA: TGCAGCGTCGCTGAGTCGGCCGAGGACACTGAAGCTTTCTTT
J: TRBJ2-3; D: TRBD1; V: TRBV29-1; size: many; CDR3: CSVGRRGQTDTQYF; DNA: TGCAGCGTTGGTCGTAGGGGGCAAACAGATACGCAGTATTTT
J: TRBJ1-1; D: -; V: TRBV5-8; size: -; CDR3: CASSLVRQENTEAFF; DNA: TGTGCCAGCAGCTTGGTGCGACAGGAGAACACTGAAGCTTTCTTT
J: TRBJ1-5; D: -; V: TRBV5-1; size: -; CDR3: CASSPHGTVNQPQHF; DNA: TGCGCCAGCAGTCCGCACGGGACGGTGAATCAGCCCCAGCATTTT
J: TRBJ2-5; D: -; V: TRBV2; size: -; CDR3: CASRGDSETQYF; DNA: TGTGCCAGCAGGGGGGACTCAGAGACTCAGTACTTC
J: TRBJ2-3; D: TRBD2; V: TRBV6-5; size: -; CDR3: CASSYTSGGEVDTQYF; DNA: TGTGCCAGCAGTTACACTAGCGGGGGGGAGGTAGATACGCAGTATTTT
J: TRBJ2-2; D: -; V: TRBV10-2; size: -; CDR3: CASKNPAPGELFF; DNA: TGCGCCAGCAAAAACCCAGCCCCCGGGGAGCTGTTTTTT
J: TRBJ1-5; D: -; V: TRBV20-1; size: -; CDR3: CSASGGPQPQHF; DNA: TGCAGTGCTAGTGGGGGGCCCCAGCCCCAGCATTTT
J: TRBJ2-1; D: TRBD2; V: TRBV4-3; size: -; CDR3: CASSQVPAGGRVNEQFF; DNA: TGCGCCAGCAGCCAAGTCCCCGCGGGGGGTAGGGTCAATGAGCAGTTCTTC
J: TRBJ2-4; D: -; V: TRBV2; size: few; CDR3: CASSEYALAKNIQYF; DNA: TGTGCCAGCAGTGAATATGCGCTAGCCAAAAACATTCAGTACTTC
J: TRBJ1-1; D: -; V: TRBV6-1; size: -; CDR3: CASSEWDTEAFF; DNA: TGTGCCAGCAGTGAGTGGGACACTGAAGCTTTCTTT
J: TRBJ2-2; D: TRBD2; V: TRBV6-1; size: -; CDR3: CASLGRGASGELFF; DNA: TGTGCCAGTCTGGGGAGGGGTGCGTCCGGGGAGCTGTTTTTT
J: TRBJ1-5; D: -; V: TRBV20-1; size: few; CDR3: CSARDWPADQPQHF; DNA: TGCAGTGCTAGAGATTGGCCTGCCGATCAGCCCCAGCATTTT
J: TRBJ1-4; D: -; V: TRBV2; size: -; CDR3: CASKLEKLFF; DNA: TGTGCCAGCAAGCTTGAAAAACTGTTTTTT
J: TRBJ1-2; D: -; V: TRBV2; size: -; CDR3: CASSEIPGGYTF; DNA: TGTGCCAGCAGTGAAATTCCGGGTGGCTACACCTTC
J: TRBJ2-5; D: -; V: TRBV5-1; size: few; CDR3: CASSLEVPGEQYF; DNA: TGCGCCAGCAGCTTGGAGGTTCCCGGTGAGCAGTACTTC
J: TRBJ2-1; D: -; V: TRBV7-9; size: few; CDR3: CASSLTLDEQFF; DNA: TGTGCCAGCAGCCTGACCTTGGATGAGCAGTTCTTC
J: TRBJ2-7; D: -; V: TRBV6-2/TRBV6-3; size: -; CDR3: CASSYAGNTQDGYEQYF; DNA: TGTGCCAGCAGTTACGCGGGGAATACCCAAGATGGCTACGAGCAGTACTTC
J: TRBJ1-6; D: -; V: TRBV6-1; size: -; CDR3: CASSEALVDSQALHF; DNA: TGTGCCAGCAGTGAAGCCCTTGTGGACAGTCAGGCCCTCCACTTT
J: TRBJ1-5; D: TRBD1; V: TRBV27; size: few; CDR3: CASRPAYGTGGSNQPQHF; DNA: TGTGCCAGCCGGCCAGCCTACGGGACAGGGGGTAGCAATCAGCCCCAGCATTTT
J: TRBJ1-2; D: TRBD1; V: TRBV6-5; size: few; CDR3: CASSQRDRVGYTF; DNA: TGTGCCAGCAGCCAACGGGACAGGGTAGGCTACACCTTC
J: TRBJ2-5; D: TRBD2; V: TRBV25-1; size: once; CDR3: CASSERASGGLVNEQYF; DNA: TGTGCCAGCAGTGAGAGGGCTAGCGGGGGGCTGGTCAATGAGCAGTACTTC
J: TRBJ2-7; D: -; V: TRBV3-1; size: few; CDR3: CASSQDHEGYEQYF; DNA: TGTGCCAGCAGCCAAGATCATGAGGGTTACGAGCAGTACTTC
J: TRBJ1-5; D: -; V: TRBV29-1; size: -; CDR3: CSVVTNSNQPQHF; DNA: TGCAGCGTTGTAACGAATAGCAATCAGCCCCAGCATTTT
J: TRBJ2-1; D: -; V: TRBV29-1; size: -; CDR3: CSVVSEYNEQFF; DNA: TGCAGCGTTGTTAGCGAGTACAATGAGCAGTTCTTC
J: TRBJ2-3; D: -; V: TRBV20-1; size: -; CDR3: CTPPDTQYF; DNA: TGCACTCCCCCAGATACGCAGTATTTT
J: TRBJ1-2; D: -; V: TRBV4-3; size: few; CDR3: CASSQQRGANYGYTF; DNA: TGCGCCAGCAGCCAACAAAGGGGAGCCAACTATGGCTACACCTTC
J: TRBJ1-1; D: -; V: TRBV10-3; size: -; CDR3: CAANRGAGTEAFF; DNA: TGTGCCGCAAACCGGGGGGCGGGTACTGAAGCTTTCTTT
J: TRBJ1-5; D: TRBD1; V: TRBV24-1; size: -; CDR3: CAASDRVAQPQHF; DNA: TGTGCCGCGAGCGACAGGGTGGCTCAGCCCCAGCATTTT
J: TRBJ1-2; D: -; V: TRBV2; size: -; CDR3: CASSPLNNCGYTF; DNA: TGTGCCAGCAGCCCCCTGAATAACTGTGGCTACACCTTC
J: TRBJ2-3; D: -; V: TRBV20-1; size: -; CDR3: CSAIPRGPSTDTQYF; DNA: TGCAGTGCCATCCCGCGGGGGCCGAGCACAGATACGCAGTATTTT
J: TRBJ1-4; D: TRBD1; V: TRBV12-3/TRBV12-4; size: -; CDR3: CASSSDRGRREKLFF; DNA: TGTGCCAGCAGTTCCGACAGGGGGCGAAGGGAAAAACTGTTTTTT
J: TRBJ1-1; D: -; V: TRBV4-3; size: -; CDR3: CASSQDRSRGRPAFF; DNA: TGCGCCAGCAGCCAAGATCGGAGCAGGGGCCGTCCAGCTTTCTTT
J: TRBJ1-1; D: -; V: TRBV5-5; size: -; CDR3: CASSFDQTGNTEAFF; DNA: TGTGCCAGCAGCTTCGACCAGACAGGGAACACTGAAGCTTTCTTT
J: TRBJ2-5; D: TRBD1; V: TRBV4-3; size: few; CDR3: CASSQDVRDREETQYF; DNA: TGCGCCAGCAGCCAAGATGTTAGAGACAGGGAAGAGACCCAGTACTTC
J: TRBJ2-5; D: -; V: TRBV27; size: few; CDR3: CASSLNPDRLGETQYF; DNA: TGTGCCAGCAGTCTCAACCCAGACAGGTTAGGAGAGACCCAGTACTTC
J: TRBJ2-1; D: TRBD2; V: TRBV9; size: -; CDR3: CASSTTSGGRNEQFF; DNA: TGTGCCAGCAGCACAACTAGCGGGGGCAGGAATGAGCAGTTCTTC
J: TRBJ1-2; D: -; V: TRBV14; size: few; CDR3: CASSQDPASLGGYTF; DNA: TGTGCCAGCAGCCAAGATCCGGCATCCCTGGGAGGCTACACCTTC
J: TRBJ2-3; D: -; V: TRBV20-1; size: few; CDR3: CSARTTESLRYF; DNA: TGCAGTGCTAGAACGACGGAAAGTCTGCGGTATTTT
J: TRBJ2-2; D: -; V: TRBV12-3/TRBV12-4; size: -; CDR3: CASSRPGGDTGELFF; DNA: TGTGCCAGCAGCCGGCCCGGAGGGGACACCGGGGAGCTGTTTTTT
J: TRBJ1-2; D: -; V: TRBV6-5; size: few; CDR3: CASSPPPGAHSYGYTF; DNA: TGTGCCAGCAGTCCCCCGCCAGGGGCCCATAGCTATGGCTACACCTTC
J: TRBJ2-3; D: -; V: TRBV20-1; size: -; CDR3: CSARGPRSKSTDTQYF; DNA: TGCAGTGCTAGAGGGCCCCGGTCAAAAAGCACAGATACGCAGTATTTT
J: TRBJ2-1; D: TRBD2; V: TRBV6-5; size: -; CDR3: CASSHKREIYNEQFF; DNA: TGTGCCAGCAGCCACAAGCGGGAGATCTACAATGAGCAGTTCTTC
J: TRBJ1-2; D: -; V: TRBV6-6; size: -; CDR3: CASKVQGPGGEGGYTF; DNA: TGTGCCAGCAAAGTTCAAGGCCCGGGAGGTGAAGGGGGCTACACCTTC
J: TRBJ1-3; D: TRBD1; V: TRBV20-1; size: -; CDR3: CSAPGTANSGNTIYF; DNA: TGCAGTGCTCCCGGGACAGCGAACTCTGGAAACACCATATATTTT
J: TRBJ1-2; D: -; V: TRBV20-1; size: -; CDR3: CSATSYTGVANYGYTF; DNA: TGCAGTGCTACATCCTACACAGGTGTAGCTAACTATGGCTACACCTTC
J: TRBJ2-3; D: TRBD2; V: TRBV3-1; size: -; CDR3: CASSPSSGTSVTDTQYF; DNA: TGTGCCAGCAGCCCCTCCTCCGGGACTAGCGTGACAGATACGCAGTATTTT
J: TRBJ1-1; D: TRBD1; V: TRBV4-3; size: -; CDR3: CASSQWDRVNTEAFF; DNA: TGCGCCAGCAGCCAATGGGACAGGGTGAACACTGAAGCTTTCTTT
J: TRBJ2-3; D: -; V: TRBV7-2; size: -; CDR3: CASSLARRTTDTQYF; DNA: TGTGCCAGCAGCTTAGCGAGGCGCACTACAGATACGCAGTATTTT
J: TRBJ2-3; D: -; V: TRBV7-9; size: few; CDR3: CASSGGDSDYYTDTQYF; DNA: TGTGCCAGCTCCGGGGGGGACAGCGATTACTACACAGATACGCAGTATTTT
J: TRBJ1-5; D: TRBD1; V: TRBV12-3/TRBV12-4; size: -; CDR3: CASNRDRGSSNQPQHF; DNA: TGTGCCAGCAATCGGGACAGGGGATCTAGCAATCAGCCCCAGCATTTT
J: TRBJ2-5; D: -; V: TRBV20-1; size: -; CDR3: CSASSPRGRQETQYF; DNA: TGCAGTGCTTCAAGCCCACGGGGACGCCAAGAGACCCAGTACTTC
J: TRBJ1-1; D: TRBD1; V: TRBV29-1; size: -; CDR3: CSVDPDRDGASTEAFF; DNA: TGCAGCGTCGATCCCGACAGGGATGGGGCCTCGACTGAAGCTTTCTTT
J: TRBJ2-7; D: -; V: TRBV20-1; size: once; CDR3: CSAPSRNSHNEQYF; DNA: TGCAGTGCTCCTTCCCGGAACTCACACAATGAGCAGTACTTC
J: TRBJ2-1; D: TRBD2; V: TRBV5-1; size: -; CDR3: CASSLGGLVHEQFF; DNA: TGCGCCAGCAGCTTGGGGGGACTAGTCCACGAGCAGTTCTTC
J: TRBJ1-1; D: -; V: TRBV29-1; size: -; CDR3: CSVEGGQLGEAFF; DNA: TGCAGCGTTGAGGGCGGGCAGTTGGGAGAAGCTTTCTTT